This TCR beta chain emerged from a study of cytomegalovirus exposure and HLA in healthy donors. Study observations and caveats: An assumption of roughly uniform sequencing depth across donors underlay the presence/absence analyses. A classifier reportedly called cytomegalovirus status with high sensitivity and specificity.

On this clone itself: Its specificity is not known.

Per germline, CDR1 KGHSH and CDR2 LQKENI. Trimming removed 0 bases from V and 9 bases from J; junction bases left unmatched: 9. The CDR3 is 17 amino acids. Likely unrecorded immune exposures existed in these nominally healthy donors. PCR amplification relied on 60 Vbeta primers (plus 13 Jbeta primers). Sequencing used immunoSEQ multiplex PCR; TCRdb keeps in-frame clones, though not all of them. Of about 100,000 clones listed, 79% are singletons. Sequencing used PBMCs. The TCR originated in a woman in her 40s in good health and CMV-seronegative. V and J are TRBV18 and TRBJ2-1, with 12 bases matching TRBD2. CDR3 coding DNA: TGTGCCAGCTCACCACCACTAGCGGGGGGTAAGGGTGTTGAGCAGTTCTTC. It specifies CASSPPLAGGKGVEQFF.